Following are 10 T cell receptor beta chains from one sample sequenced in a study of T cell changes during pregnancy in multiple sclerosis. Libraries were prepared by immunoSEQ multiplex PCR; TCRdb keeps only in-frame clonotypes and omits some of them. The repertoire consists of 65,000 to 75,000 clones, with around nine tenths occurring once and the leading ten covering roughly 3.6%. Sample: peripheral blood, taken after pregnancy. These receptors came from a female donor in good health, enrolled as a control in a pregnancy study.

The chain couples TRBV7-2 to TRBJ1-1; possibly TRBD1 for D (5 bases). Per the germline V gene, CDR1 is SGHTA and CDR2 is FQGNSA. The CDR3 totals 14 residues. Trimming pared 5 bases from V and 2 bases from J, leaving 12 bases between. CDR3 loop: CASSQGTRNTEAFF. In DNA, the CDR3 is TGTGCCAGCAGCCAGGGCACCCGAAACACTGAAGCTTTCTTT.

The rearrangement links TRBV28 to TRBJ1-2; 7 bases are a match to TRBD1. CDR3 length equals 15 residues. J was trimmed by 7 bases and V by 6 bases; bases with no gene match: 14. Germline CDR1 is MDHEN and CDR2 is SYDVKM. CDR3 bases: TGTGCCAGCAGCACCAGGACAGGCCCTCCGGGTGGCTACACCTTC. Its translation: CASSTRTGPPGGYTF.

V usage is TRBV27 and J usage is TRBJ2-1; D unresolved. This CDR3 is 12 amino acids long. Deletions cut 5 bases from V and 11 bases from J, with 13 bases between. CDR1 and CDR2 (germline): MNHEY, SMNVEV (reference sequence). Here the CDR3 reads CASSTPEQKQFF. The CDR3 DNA reads TGTGCCAGCAGTACTCCGGAACAGAAGCAGTTCTTC.

The rearrangement uses TRBV7-2 and TRBJ2-4; D is perhaps TRBD1 (5 bases). V lost 5 bases, J lost 1 base, and 12 bases lay in between. Germline CDR1 reads SGHTA; CDR2 reads FQGNSA. The CDR3 loop spans 15 amino acids. The CDR3 nucleotides are TGTGCCAGCAGCCCAGGGATTGAGGCCAAAAACATTCAGTACTTC. Translation gives CASSPGIEAKNIQYF.

This clone was seen just once. The CDR3 region has the DNA TGTGCCAGCAGTTTTTCAGGGGCCTCGAGAGAAAAACTGTTTTTT. Translating gives CASSFSGASREKLFF. This chain joins TRBV6-6 and TRBJ1-4, with D possibly being TRBD1 (6 bases). V lost 4 bases to trimming and J lost 8 bases, with 17 bases between them. The CDR3 runs to 15 residues. In germline, CDR1 is MNHNY, CDR2 SVGAGI (reference sequence).

This CDR3 is CASSLSLSEQFF. The CDR3, as DNA: TGTGCCAGCAGTTTGTCCCTGTCCGAGCAGTTCTTC. The V call is TRBV27, the J call TRBJ2-1; D unresolved. This CDR3 region has 12 residues. V was shortened by 3 bases and J by 10 bases, with 10 bases between the two germline ends. CDR1 is MNHEY, CDR2 SMNVEV, per germline (reference sequence).

This chain's CDR3 is CASSAPTGGIRNSPLHF. The CDR3 region has the DNA TGTGCCAGCAGTGCTCCGACAGGGGGTATTAGGAATTCACCCCTCCACTTT. The chain couples TRBV28 to TRBJ1-6; 9 bases agree with TRBD1. In germline, CDR1 is MDHEN, CDR2 SYDVKM. CDR3 size: 17 residues. The J segment lost 7 bases and the V segment lost 5 bases, leaving 12 bases of the junction unmatched.

This chain links TRBV5-4 with TRBJ1-2; D possibly corresponds to TRBD1 (5 bases). CDR3 size: 15 residues. Between the trimmed V and J ends, which lost 4 bases and 3 bases, there was a span of 16 bases. Germline CDR1 SGHNT, CDR2 YYREEE (reference sequence). The CDR3 coding sequence is TGTGCCAGCAGCCGGGCGGGGCATAAAGACTATGGCTACACCTTC. It encodes CASSRAGHKDYGYTF.

The V call is TRBV7-8, the J call TRBJ2-1, with TRBD2 matching over 9 bases. Per germline, CDR1 SGHVS and CDR2 FQNEAQ. The CDR3 spans 14 residues. The trim removed 6 bases at V and 8 bases at J, leaving 8 bases unmatched. This CDR3 reads CASRVSGGRDEQFF. Written as DNA, the CDR3 is TGTGCCAGCAGAGTTAGCGGGGGTAGGGATGAGCAGTTCTTC.

The rearrangement uses TRBV28 and TRBJ2-5; TRBD2 might be the D (6 bases). V was shortened by 2 bases and J by 4 bases, with 23 bases between the two germline ends. CDR1 is MDHEN, CDR2 SYDVKM, per germline. This CDR3 spans 18 amino acids. The CDR3 nucleotides are TGTGCCAGCAGTTTACGGGCGTGGGCGCGGCGGGGAGGAGAGACCCAGTACTTC. This sequence encodes CASSLRAWARRGGETQYF. The full variable domain, in which reference TRBV28 and TRBJ2-5 provide the parts outside the CDR3, is DVKVTQSSRYLVKRTGEKVFLECVQDMDHENMFWYRQDPGLGLRLIYFSYDVKMKEKGDIPEGYSVSREKKERFSLILESASTNQTSMYLCASSLRAWARRGGETQYFGPGTRLLVL.